The 14 T cell receptor beta chains in this list originate from one sample, sequenced in a study of technical replicates of blood from a handful of donors. Assay used: immunoSEQ multiplex PCR; TCRdb lists only in-frame clones, some missing. Of tens of thousands of clones in the sample, around 95% are singletons; the top ten hold 0.2% to 0.3%. What was sequenced was T cells isolated from PBMCs. These receptor sequences come from a human donor in good health.

The V call is TRBV28, the J call TRBJ2-7, with 9 positions matching TRBD1. Germline lookup yields CDR1 MDHEN and CDR2 SYDVKM. This CDR3 comprises 15 residues. Germline trimming cut 2 bases from V and 3 bases from J; bases unmatched to any gene: 5. CDR3 sequence (DNA): TGTGCCAGCAGTTTAGGGGGACAGGGAGGCTACGAGCAGTACTTC. This sequence encodes CASSLGGQGGYEQYF.

CDR3 sequence: CASSQSGLRNTEAFF. The CDR3 DNA sequence: TGTGCCAGCAGCCAATCGGGACTTCGGAACACTGAAGCTTTCTTT. The V call is TRBV4-2, the J call TRBJ1-1, with a weak D call TRBD1 (5 bases). CDR3 length: 15 residues. CDR1 is LGHNA and CDR2 is YNFKEQ in the germline V gene. V shed 2 bases and J shed 1 base, with 11 bases lying between them.

The chain joins TRBV9 to TRBJ1-2; tentatively, D is TRBD1 (6 bases). The germline V and J ends were trimmed by 5 bases and 4 bases, with 18 bases remaining between them. The CDR3 consists of 15 residues. Germline CDR1 reads SGDLS; CDR2 reads YYNGEE. The CDR3 nucleotides are TGTGCCAGCAGAGGAGAGGGGGGGCAGGGCTATGGCTACACCTTC. Encoded protein: CASRGEGGQGYGYTF.

The V gene is TRBV5-4, the J gene TRBJ2-7; TRBD2 might be the D (5 bases). Trimming took 0 bases from V and 6 from J, leaving 13 bases between them. This CDR3 is 14 amino acids long. CDR1 is SGHNT and CDR2 is YYREEE in the germline V gene (reference sequence). DNA for the CDR3: TGTGCCAGCAGCTTGGAGACCGGGGTTCCCGAGCAGTACTTC. Encoded protein: CASSLETGVPEQYF.

The rearrangement links TRBV6-1 to TRBJ2-7; the D is unclear. This CDR3 comprises 14 residues. V was pared by 2 bases and J by 3 bases, with 11 bases between. From germline, CDR1 is MNHNS and CDR2 SASEGT. The CDR3 spells CASSETSPHYEQYF. The CDR3 DNA reads as TGTGCCAGCAGTGAAACGAGCCCCCACTACGAGCAGTACTTC.

The chain employs TRBV5-4 and TRBJ2-3, with 12 bases identical to TRBD2. CDR3 length equals 16 residues. V shed 1 base and J 6 bases; nucleotides not matched to a gene: 6. Germline V gene lookup returns CDR1 SGHNT and CDR2 YYREEE (reference sequence). The CDR3 sequence is CASSLRLAGAVDTQYF. The DNA of the CDR3 is TGTGCCAGCAGCTTGCGACTAGCGGGAGCGGTTGATACGCAGTATTTT. Filled out from reference TRBV5-4 and TRBJ2-3, the complete variable domain reads ETGVTQSPTHLIKTRGQQVTLRCSSQSGHNTVSWYQQALGQGPQFIFQYYREEENGRGNFPPRFSGLQFPNYSSELNVNALELDDSALYLCASSLRLAGAVDTQYFGPGTRLTVL.

The chain links TRBV27 to TRBJ2-7; tentative D call: TRBD1 (5 bases). The CDR3 contains 16 residues. Germline V gene lookup returns CDR1 MNHEY and CDR2 SMNVEV (reference sequence). Trimming took off 6 bases at V and 1 base at J, with 19 bases between the two ends. Here the CDR3 DNA reads TGTGCCAGCAGCTCCCCCCTCAGGACACCTTCCTACGAGCAGTACTTC. This gives the protein CASSSPLRTPSYEQYF.

The chain carries TRBV15 and TRBJ1-1; no clear D. V was cut by 5 bases and J by 5 bases, with 18 bases left in between. Germline V gene lookup returns CDR1 LNHNV and CDR2 YYDKDF (reference sequence). The CDR3 runs to 15 residues. This CDR3 reads CATSALVVGETEAFF. The CDR3 nucleotides read TGTGCCACCAGCGCTCTTGTTGTCGGGGAGACTGAAGCTTTCTTT.

The chain has TRBV10-2 and TRBJ1-6, with D uncertain. Germline V gene sequence: CDR1 WSHSY, CDR2 SAAADI. This CDR3 spans 15 amino acids. Deletions cut 8 bases from V and 0 bases from J, with 11 bases between. CDR3 DNA: TGCGCCAGCGGGAGTTCAAGCTCCTATAATTCACCCCTCCACTTT. The encoded protein is CASGSSSSYNSPLHF.

V and J are TRBV2 and TRBJ2-3; D gene uncertain. Looked up from germline, CDR1 is SNHLY and CDR2 is FYNNEI. The ends were cut back, 7 bases at V and 4 bases at J, with 9 bases in the middle. The CDR3 contains 12 residues. For the CDR3, the DNA is TGTGCCAGCATATCTCCCCCAGATACGCAGTATTTT. Protein: CASISPPDTQYF.

The chain recombines TRBV10-1 with TRBJ2-2, with 7 bases fitting TRBD1. J lost 0 bases, V lost 0 bases, and 7 bases had no gene match. Looked up from germline, CDR1 is WNHNN and CDR2 is SYGVQD (reference sequence). The CDR3 consists of 18 residues. For the CDR3, the DNA is TGCGCCAGCAGTGAGTCGATAGGGGGCCCTGCGAACACCGGGGAGCTGTTTTTT. It is translated as CASSESIGGPANTGELFF.

The chain is built from TRBV5-1 and TRBJ2-2; 9 positions match TRBD2. The CDR3 is 17 residues long. From germline, CDR1 is SGHRS and CDR2 YFSETQ. V lost 2 bases to trimming and J lost 0 bases; unmatched junction nucleotides: 5. The DNA of the CDR3 is TGCGCCAGCAGCTTCCAAGCGGGAGGACCGAACACCGGGGAGCTGTTTTTT. Encoded protein: CASSFQAGGPNTGELFF.

The chain employs TRBV7-3 and TRBJ1-2, with 8 positions matching TRBD1. The CDR3 length is 16 residues. With V trimmed by 3 bases and J by 6 bases, 12 bases remained unmatched. From germline, CDR1 is SGHTA and CDR2 FQGTGA. This chain's CDR3 is CASSFGQSDRGHGYTF. CDR3 nucleotides: TGTGCCAGCAGCTTCGGGCAATCCGACAGGGGCCATGGCTACACCTTC.

The chain links TRBV27 to TRBJ2-6; TRBD1 matches at 7 bases. V was pared by 5 bases and J by 0 bases, with 7 bases of the junction left unmatched. CDR1 and CDR2 from the germline V gene are MNHEY and SMNVEV (reference sequence). The CDR3 length is 17 residues. The CDR3: CASSPGTVLSGANVLTF. The CDR3 coding sequence is TGTGCCAGCAGTCCGGGGACAGTACTCTCTGGGGCCAACGTCCTGACTTTC.